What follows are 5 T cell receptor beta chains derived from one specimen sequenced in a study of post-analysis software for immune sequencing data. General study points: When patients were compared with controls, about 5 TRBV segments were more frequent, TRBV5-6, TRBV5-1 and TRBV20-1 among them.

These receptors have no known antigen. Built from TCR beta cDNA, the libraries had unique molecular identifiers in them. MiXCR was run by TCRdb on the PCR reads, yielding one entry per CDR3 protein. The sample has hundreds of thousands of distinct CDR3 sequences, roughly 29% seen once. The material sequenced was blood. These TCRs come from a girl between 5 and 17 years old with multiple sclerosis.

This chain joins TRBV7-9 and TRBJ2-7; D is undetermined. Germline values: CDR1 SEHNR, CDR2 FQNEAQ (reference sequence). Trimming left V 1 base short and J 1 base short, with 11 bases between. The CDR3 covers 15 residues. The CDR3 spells CASSLDGQVSYEQYF. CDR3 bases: TGTGCCAGCAGCTTAGATGGGCAAGTATCCTACGAGCAGTACTTC.

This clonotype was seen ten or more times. The chain's CDR3 is CASSVEFGAGYGYTF. The CDR3 nucleotides are TGTGCCAGCAGCGTAGAATTCGGGGCGGGCTATGGCTACACCTTC. The chain has TRBV9 and TRBJ1-2; possibly TRBD1 for D (5 bases). Germline-derived CDR1 and CDR2 are SGDLS and YYNGEE. The V end was cut by 0 bases, the J end by 4 bases, with 13 bases between. The CDR3 contains 15 residues.

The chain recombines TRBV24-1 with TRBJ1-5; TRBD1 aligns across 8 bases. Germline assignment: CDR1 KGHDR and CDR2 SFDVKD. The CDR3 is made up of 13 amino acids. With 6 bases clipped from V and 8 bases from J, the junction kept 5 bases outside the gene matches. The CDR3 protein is CATSRTGLEPQHF. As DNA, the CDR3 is TGTGCCACCAGTCGGACAGGGTTGGAGCCCCAGCATTTT.

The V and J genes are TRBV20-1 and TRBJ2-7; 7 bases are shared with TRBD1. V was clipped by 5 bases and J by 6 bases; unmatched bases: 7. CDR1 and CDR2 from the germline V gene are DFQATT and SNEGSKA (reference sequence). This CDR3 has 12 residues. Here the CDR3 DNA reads TGCAGTGCTGGAAGAGGGGGCACCGAGCAGTACTTC. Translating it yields CSAGRGGTEQYF.

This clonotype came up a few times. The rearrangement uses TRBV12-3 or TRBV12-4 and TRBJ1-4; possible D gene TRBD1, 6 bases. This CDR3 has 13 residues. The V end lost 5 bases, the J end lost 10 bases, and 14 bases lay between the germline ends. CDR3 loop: CASSPQGGGKLFF. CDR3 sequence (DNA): TGTGCCAGCAGTCCTCAAGGGGGGGGAAAACTGTTTTTT.